This TCR beta chain is from a study of T cells in Graves' hyperthyroidism and ophthalmopathy (dated by TCRdb to the late 2010s). In the study overall: To identify TCR V-J signatures that set the groups apart, the researchers used a discovery cohort of more than 95 patients, made up of roughly 45 with Graves' ophthalmopathy and approximately 57 with stable Graves' hyperthyroidism. The 95 to 100 discovery patients were randomly divided into training and test sets at a 7:3 ratio. The paper describes TCR Vbeta CDR3 sequencing of 130 to 150 peripheral blood samples, made up of 43 ophthalmopathy patients, approximately 73 hyperthyroidism patients and 17 progressor patients. Thyroid tissue and blood T-cell repertoires from about six Graves' hyperthyroidism patients were also compared in the study. After sampling, hyperthyroidism patients received methimazole starting at 30 mg daily, and ophthalmopathy patients received high-dose intravenous methylprednisolone. Whether ophthalmopathy could be predicted prospectively was tested in an independent validation cohort made up of 18 to 20 hyperthyroidism patients plus 17 patients who later progressed to ophthalmopathy. What the study reported, not specific to this receptor: A model built on a 13 V-J signature distinguished ophthalmopathy from stable hyperthyroidism, reaching about 89% sensitivity and 81.08% specificity in cross-validation and 80%/75% in testing. Most expanded thyroid clonotypes (frequency above 0.001) were also found in blood, which suggests that blood repertoires may mirror thyroid immune responses. No statistical method was used to set the sample size in advance, and investigators knew the group allocation. In validation, the model predicted progression to ophthalmopathy with over 65% sensitivity and about 73% specificity, a median of approximately 6.7 months before onset.

This clonotype occurred a few times. Its antigen is unknown. No much larger clone exists at a distance of one base, and base qualities are not known. Stable Graves' hyperthyroidism was defined as the absence of progression to ophthalmopathy over 18 months of follow-up. Hyperthyroidism patients were newly diagnosed, had a disease duration of under 2 months, and were aged 18 to 65 years. Any patient with an uncontrolled infection, another autoimmune disease, pregnancy or lactation was excluded. Diagnoses relied on clinical symptoms, serum thyroxine and TRAb, thyroid ultrasound and orbital computed tomography. Total RNA was extracted with Trizol reagent, and quality was checked on an Agilent 2100 Bioanalyzer. The TCR beta CDR3 regions were amplified from RNA transcripts. The first round of RT-PCR for the TCR CDR3 was performed with the HTBI primer set and the Qiagen OneStep RT-PCR kit. Libraries were constructed in a second round of multiplex PCR, after which size selection and purification were performed. Paired-end sequencing of the libraries was performed with 100 bp reads on an Illumina HiSeq2000. From the authors' description of their analysis: SOAPnuke was used to process the raw data, with reads discarded if the reads contained adapters or uncalled bases, had a mean Phred below 15, or lacked an exact constant-primer or identifier match. COPE v1.2.5 was used to merge high-quality paired reads, and clonotypes were defined as unique nucleotide sequences. MiTCR v1.1 was used to align clonotypes to the IMGT TRBV, TRBD and TRBJ reference segments. Only V-J combinations with frequency above 0.0001, covering about 99% of repertoires, were analysed. A TCS score was defined as the ratio of F50 (clonal expansion) to E x V (chaos), with BLOSUM62-based TCRdist applied between CDR3 peptides within each V-J. Welch's t-statistics and random forest reduced roughly 530 V-J features to under 15, which were used in a naive Bayes classifier (R e1071). The similarity between thyroid and blood repertoires was quantified using the Morisita-Horn index. The public reads were run again by TCRdb, first through fastp at Q25 and then through MiXCR, and only productive beta chains were kept. Rows are combined by CDR3 protein, so each entry shows the most common genes and DNA. The V and J calls and clone size are TCRdb's, not the authors'. A total of a few hundred thousand distinct CDR3 sequences appear in this sample, around 45% of them only once. Of the sample, around 7.7% falls within the top ten clones.

The germline V gene (reference sequence) supplies CDR1 DFQATT and CDR2 SNEGSKA. The CDR3 numbers 13 residues from cysteine through phenylalanine. Just the 39-base CDR3 DNA is kept, in frame starting at base 1. At the junction V is shortened by 7 bases and J by 8 bases; bases outside the gene matches: 10. The sample taken for sequencing was peripheral blood or thyroid tissue (not recorded which). The V gene is TRBV20-1 and the J gene is TRBJ1-4, with TRBD1 identical over 7 junction bases. This clonotype originated in a woman younger than 35 with Graves' hyperthyroidism. The CDR3: CSVPTGQSEKLFF. The nucleotide sequence reads TGCAGTGTCCCGACAGGGCAGTCCGAAAAACTGTTTTTT.